This T cell receptor (beta chain) was documented in a study of blood T cell repertoires in COVID-19. About the research overall: The analysed material was cDNA or gDNA that came from T cells, B-cell-depleted T cells, or PBMCs.

The ends were cut back, 1 base at V and 3 bases at J, with 13 bases in the middle. The CDR3 is made up of 15 amino acids. Germline assignment: CDR1 MGHRA and CDR2 YSYEKL. Sequencing was performed with immunoSEQ multiplex PCR; in TCRdb, only in-frame clones are kept and a portion is missing. Of over 70,000 clones in the sample, around 77% were seen once. The gene calls are TRBV4-1 and TRBJ2-7, with a weak D call TRBD2 (5 bases). The sequence was collected from a man aged 70-80 years with COVID-19, enrolled during active disease. The sequenced material came from peripheral blood. CDR3 sequence reads: CASSQGPAEFYEQYF. In nucleotides, the CDR3 is TGCGCCAGCAGCCAAGGTCCAGCGGAGTTCTACGAGCAGTACTTC.